The rows below give T cell receptor beta chains drawn from one sample of a study of vaccination effects on CD4 cells after COVID-19. These receptors' antigens are unknown. Data came from immunoSEQ multiplex PCR; TCRdb stores just in-frame clones and leaves some out. This sample carries about 47,000 clones, around 70% of them seen once, and the ten largest clones take 6% to 7%. Specimen: CD4+ T cells from PBMCs cultured without peptide, collected after COVID-19 vaccination. These receptors all come from a human donor who received a COVID-19 vaccine. Each CDR3 is given with its conserved first and last residue. The D gene is left open where the match is weak. A row's size may be missing; if present it is once, few, many or a size class.

D gene,J gene,V gene,clone size,CDR3 protein,CDR3 DNA
.,TRBJ2-2,TRBV24-1,.,CATKSGRQGGTGELFF,TGTGCCACCAAAAGCGGGAGACAGGGGGGAACCGGGGAGCTGTTTTTT
TRBD2,TRBJ2-1,TRBV5-1,.,CARVEKGLAGGGDNEQFF,TGCGCCAGGGTAGAAAAGGGACTAGCGGGAGGTGGAGACAATGAGCAGTTCTTC
TRBD1,TRBJ1-1,TRBV3-1/TRBV3-2,.,CASTQGDRGEAFF,TGTGCCAGCACCCAAGGGGACAGGGGTGAAGCTTTCTTT
TRBD1,TRBJ2-1,TRBV11-1,.,CASSLDRQGLNEQFF,TGTGCCAGCAGCTTAGACCGACAGGGTCTTAATGAGCAGTTCTTC
.,TRBJ2-1,TRBV3-1/TRBV3-2,.,CASSQDYGAWQFF,TGTGCCAGCAGCCAAGATTACGGGGCCTGGCAGTTCTTC
TRBD1,TRBJ2-1,TRBV10-3,.,CAISGTGAGSYNEQFF,TGTGCCATCAGTGGGACAGGGGCAGGCTCCTACAATGAGCAGTTCTTC
.,TRBJ1-3,TRBV3-1/TRBV3-2,.,CASSQEGTGNTIYF,TGTGCCAGCAGCCAAGAAGGCACTGGAAACACCATATATTTT
TRBD1,TRBJ2-7,TRBV2,.,CASSPGTGIKQYF,TGTGCCAGCAGCCCGGGGACAGGGATAAAGCAGTACTTC
TRBD1,TRBJ1-2,TRBV29-1,.,CSVGQGATYGYTF,TGCAGCGTTGGACAGGGGGCCACCTATGGCTACACCTTC
.,TRBJ1-2,TRBV6-5,.,CASRPRPGDAYGYTF,TGTGCCAGCAGGCCTCGCCCAGGGGATGCATATGGCTACACCTTC
TRBD2,TRBJ2-7,TRBV27,.,CASSLGLAYYEQYF,TGTGCCAGCAGTTTAGGACTAGCTTACTACGAGCAGTACTTC
.,TRBJ2-7,TRBV12-3/TRBV12-4,.,CASSLESGGEYF,TGTGCCAGCAGTTTAGAGTCAGGAGGGGAGTACTTC
.,TRBJ2-2,TRBV14,.,CASSQALGSTGELFF,TGTGCCAGCAGCCAAGCTCTCGGGAGTACCGGGGAGCTGTTTTTT
TRBD1,TRBJ1-5,TRBV6-5,.,CASRAGTGMEQPQHF,TGTGCCAGCAGGGCCGGGACAGGGATGGAGCAGCCCCAGCATTTT
TRBD1,TRBJ2-3,TRBV29-1,.,CSVLTGGGTDTQYF,TGCAGCGTCTTGACAGGGGGCGGCACAGATACGCAGTATTTT
.,TRBJ1-6,TRBV16,few,CASSERGSYNSPLHF,TGTGCCAGCAGCGAAAGGGGCTCCTATAATTCACCCCTCCACTTT
.,TRBJ1-1,TRBV19,few,CASSIRGMNTEAFF,TGTGCCAGTAGTATCAGGGGAATGAACACTGAAGCTTTCTTT
.,TRBJ2-1,TRBV18,few,CASSLRLGDEQFF,TGTGCCAGCTCCCTCAGGCTGGGGGATGAGCAGTTCTTC
.,TRBJ1-5,TRBV4-1,.,CASSQELWTESNQPQHF,TGCGCCAGCAGCCAAGAACTATGGACAGAGAGCAATCAGCCCCAGCATTTT
.,TRBJ1-2,TRBV12-5,.,CASGLVGRIYGYTF,TGTGCTAGTGGTTTGGTAGGGCGGATCTATGGCTACACCTTC
TRBD2,TRBJ2-1,TRBV6-1,.,CASSEVSSGGSSYNEQFF,TGTGCCAGCAGTGAAGTTTCTAGCGGGGGGAGCTCCTACAATGAGCAGTTCTTC
.,TRBJ1-1,TRBV20-1,.,CSAPDSEAFF,TGCAGTGCCCCGGACAGTGAAGCTTTCTTT
TRBD1,TRBJ2-2,TRBV24-1,few,CATSEWTGGNTGELFF,TGTGCCACCAGTGAATGGACAGGGGGGAACACCGGGGAGCTGTTTTTT
TRBD2,TRBJ2-5,TRBV5-1,.,CASSLQGTSGSGETQYF,TGCGCCAGCAGCTTGCAAGGGACTAGCGGGAGCGGAGAGACCCAGTACTTC
.,TRBJ1-6,TRBV2,.,CASRQGQSNSPLHF,TGTGCCAGCAGACAAGGACAGAGTAATTCACCCCTCCACTTT
TRBD2,TRBJ2-1,TRBV27,.,CASSLFSGSPYNEQFF,TGTGCCAGCAGTTTATTTAGCGGGAGTCCCTACAATGAGCAGTTCTTC
.,TRBJ2-2,TRBV3-1/TRBV3-2,.,CASSQVFGAVGELFF,TGTGCCAGCAGCCAAGTATTCGGCGCGGTTGGGGAGCTGTTTTTT
.,TRBJ1-2,TRBV6-1,.,CASSELGQLGNNYGYTF,TGTGCCAGCAGTGAACTGGGACAACTCGGGAACAACTATGGCTACACCTTC
TRBD2,TRBJ2-1,TRBV5-1,.,CASGQSGSVVNEQFF,TGCGCCAGCGGACAAAGCGGGAGTGTTGTTAATGAGCAGTTCTTC
.,TRBJ1-1,TRBV5-8,few,CASRGAGRNTEAFF,TGTGCCAGTCGTGGTGCGGGCAGGAACACTGAAGCTTTCTTT
.,TRBJ2-1,TRBV9,few,CASSVEVEDHEQFF,TGTGCCAGCAGCGTAGAGGTAGAGGACCACGAGCAGTTCTTC
TRBD2,TRBJ2-7,TRBV2,.,CASSEAPLSLAGEGKDEQYF,TGTGCCAGCAGTGAAGCGCCTCTCTCATTAGCGGGAGAGGGGAAGGACGAGCAGTACTTC
.,TRBJ1-2,TRBV3-1/TRBV3-2,few,CASSQVNYGYTF,TGTGCCAGCAGCCAAGTTAACTATGGCTACACCTTC
.,TRBJ1-5,TRBV10-3,.,CAISGQGDGNQPQHF,TGTGCCATCAGTGGCCAGGGAGACGGGAATCAGCCCCAGCATTTT
TRBD1,TRBJ1-1,TRBV6-6,few,CASSLGTGGTEAFF,TGTGCCAGCAGCCTGGGGACAGGGGGCACTGAAGCTTTCTTT
TRBD2,TRBJ2-7,TRBV18,few,CASSPLLAGGDEQYF,TGTGCCAGCTCACCTCTACTAGCGGGAGGTGACGAGCAGTACTTC
.,TRBJ2-5,TRBV6-1,.,CASSHQETQYF,TGTGCCAGCAGCCACCAAGAGACCCAGTACTTC
TRBD2,TRBJ2-1,TRBV19,few,CASSRTSGTYNEQFF,TGTGCCAGTAGCAGGACTAGCGGAACCTACAATGAGCAGTTCTTC